The 20 T cell receptor beta chains below come from one sample, sequenced in a study of T cells in women clearing cervical HPV infection. Sequenced by immunoSEQ multiplex PCR; TCRdb stores in-frame clones only, minus some. This sample contains roughly 30,000 clones. Sequenced material: blood buffy coat. These receptors were collected from a woman between 18 and 70 years old with a cervical HPV16 infection that either progressed to CIN3+ or cleared (not recorded which).

For this clone: The CDR3 is cut off 3 residues early in the read; its end comes from the germline J gene. The gene calls are TRBV29-1 and TRBJ2-1; 8 bases align to TRBD2. Germline V gene lookup returns CDR1 SQVTM and CDR2 ANQGSEA. This CDR3 is built from 13 residues. Trimming cost V 3 bases and J 5 bases; bases outside gene matches: 3. This chain's CDR3 is CSVDGGAHNEQFF. The CDR3 bases that were read are TGCAGCGTTGACGGGGGGGCCCACAATGAG.

This CDR3 reads CASRPTVVGETQYF. The sequenced CDR3 bases are TGTGCCAGCAGGCCCACAGTGGTCGGAGAGACC. The rearrangement links TRBV12-3 or TRBV12-4 to TRBJ2-5; D is uncertain. With the read ending 3 residues before the CDR3 end, the germline J gene is used to fill in that end. The V end lost 6 bases, the J end lost 4 bases, and 15 bases lay between the germline ends. This CDR3 region has 14 residues.

Remarks on this clone: The read comes to an end 3 residues before the CDR3 does, leaving the germline J gene to fill in the end. The chain is built from TRBV20-1 and TRBJ2-3, with 10 positions matching TRBD1. This CDR3 is 20 amino acids long. The V gene's germline CDR1 is DFQATT and CDR2 SNEGSKA (reference sequence). V gave up 4 bases and J gave up 0 bases; unmatched junction bases: 19. The covered CDR3 bases are TGCAGTGCTATTCCCCGGGACAGGGGCAATGCGGGACTAAGCACAGATACG. Encoded protein: CSAIPRDRGNAGLSTDT. Given in full, the CDR3 is CSAIPRDRGNAGLSTDTQYF.

In regard to this clone: Read sequence stops 3 residues before the CDR3 end, and the germline J gene provides the missing end. This chain uses TRBV5-1 with TRBJ2-1; the match to TRBD1 covers 9 bases. The germline CDR1 and CDR2 sequences are SGHRS and YFSETQ. This CDR3 is built from 16 residues. After removal of 0 bases from V and 8 bases from J, the junction contained 9 bases not matched to a gene. The CDR3 sequence: CASSLVGTGSFDEQFF. The sequenced CDR3 bases are TGCGCCAGCAGCTTGGTAGGGACAGGGTCATTCGATGAG. The complete variable domain, with remaining parts taken from reference TRBV5-1 and TRBJ2-1, reads KAGVTQTPRYLIKTRGQQVTLSCSPISGHRSVSWYQQTPGQGLQFLFEYFSETQRNKGNFPGRFSGRQFSNSRSEMNVSTLELGDSALYLCASSLVGTGSFDEQFFGPGTRLTVL.

For this clone: The read comes to an end 3 residues before the CDR3 does, leaving the germline J gene to fill in the end. The rearrangement uses TRBV18 and TRBJ2-3; possible D gene TRBD1, 6 bases. Looked up from germline, CDR1 is KGHSH and CDR2 is LQKENI. CDR3 size: 15 residues. The chain's CDR3 is CASSPPRNREETQYF. CDR3 DNA, as far as it was read: TGTGCCAGCTCACCACCCAGGAACAGGGAAGAGACG.

As concerns this clone: Read coverage stops 3 residues before the CDR3 terminus; the germline J gene supplies the remainder. The chain joins TRBV7-2 to TRBJ2-7, with TRBD2 matching over 9 bases. The ends lost 2 bases at V and 3 bases at J; junction bases unmatched: 5. The CDR3 spans 15 residues. The V gene's germline CDR1 is SGHTA and CDR2 FQGNSA. CDR3 sequence reads: CASSLLAGAYYEQYF. CDR3 bases read: TGTGCCAGCAGCTTATTAGCGGGGGCCTACTACGAG.

The CDR3 sequence is CASSSQGIGNSPLHF. The part of the CDR3 DNA that was read is TGTGCCAGCAGCTCACAGGGAATCGGTAATTCACCC. The rearrangement uses TRBV7-2 and TRBJ1-6; weak D call: TRBD1 (6 bases). The read terminates 3 residues before the CDR3 end, so the remaining end is supplied by the germline J gene. Trimming cost V 4 bases and J 6 bases, with 13 bases left between them. This CDR3 region has 15 residues. CDR1 SGHTA and CDR2 FQGNSA come from the germline V gene.

A remark on this clone: The CDR3 end falls 3 residues outside the read, so it is completed with the germline J gene. The chain combines TRBV18 with TRBJ1-1, with 11 bases lining up with TRBD1. The V and J ends lost 3 bases and 4 bases, in that order; junction bases with no gene match: 10. This CDR3 comprises 17 residues. Germline values: CDR1 KGHSH, CDR2 LQKENI. Partial CDR3 DNA: TGTGCCAGCTCACCCGGAGGGACAGGGGGTTGGGCCACTGAA. Translating it yields CASSPGGTGGWATE. The complete CDR3 protein is CASSPGGTGGWATEAFF.

CDR3 DNA (partial): TGCAGCGTTAGAGGACAGGGAGGCGATCAGCCC. Residues: CSVRGQGGDQP. The whole CDR3 protein reads CSVRGQGGDQPQHF. The chain links TRBV29-1 to TRBJ1-5; TRBD1 matches 8 bases. The read ends 3 residues early relative to the CDR3; the germline J gene fills the gap. Germline values: CDR1 SQVTM, CDR2 ANQGSEA. This CDR3 spans 14 amino acids. The V gene end was trimmed by 5 bases and the J gene end by 5 bases; junction bases not matched to a gene: 8. Full variable domain (outside the CDR3, taken from reference TRBV29-1 and TRBJ1-5): SAVISQKPSRDICQRGTSLTIQCQVDSQVTMMFWYRQQPGQSLTLIATANQGSEATYESGFVIDKFPISRPNLTFSTLTVSNMSPEDSSIYLCSVRGQGGDQPQHFGDGTRLSIL.

On this clone: The read gets to within 3 residues of the CDR3 end, and the germline J gene fills in the rest. This chain joins TRBV7-6 and TRBJ1-2, with D possibly TRBD1 on 5 matching bases. The germline V gene encodes CDR1 SGHVS and CDR2 FNYEAQ. CDR3 length equals 16 residues. The V end was cut by 5 bases, the J end by 4 bases, with 20 bases between. This CDR3 is CASSPIKGENGYGYTF. CDR3 DNA (partial): TGTGCCAGCAGCCCAATAAAAGGGGAGAACGGCTATGGC. Together with reference TRBV7-6 and TRBJ1-2, the CDR3 gives the full variable domain: GAGVSQSPRYKVTKRGQDVALRCDPISGHVSLYWYRQALGQGPEFLTYFNYEAQQDKSGLPNDRFSAERPEGSISTLTIQRTEQRDSAMYRCASSPIKGENGYGYTFGSGTRLTVV.

With regard to this clone: The CDR3 extends 3 residues past the end of the read, so its final part is completed from the germline J gene. The chain has TRBV7-6 and TRBJ2-1; possibly TRBD1 for D (6 bases). Trimming removed 0 bases at V and 7 bases at J, with 13 bases between. The length of the CDR3 is 15 residues. Germline V lookup: CDR1 SGHVS, CDR2 FNYEAQ. The CDR3: CASSLAPRGQNEQFF. The DNA read from the CDR3 is TGTGCCAGCAGCTTAGCGCCTAGGGGACAAAATGAG.

A remark on this clone: The read terminates 3 residues ahead of where the CDR3 ends, so the germline J gene completes it. The V and J genes are TRBV19 and TRBJ2-7; 8 bases fit TRBD2. Germline trimming cut 0 bases from V and 1 base from J; bases unmatched to any gene: 5. Germline CDR1 reads LNHDA; CDR2 reads SQIVND (reference sequence). This CDR3 region has 16 residues. The part of the CDR3 DNA that was read is TGTGCCAGTAGTATAGATCGTACTAGCGGATCCTACGAG. This encodes CASSIDRTSGSYE. The full CDR3 is CASSIDRTSGSYEQYF.

As for this clone: The sequenced fragment ends 3 residues before the CDR3 boundary, so the rest is inferred from the germline J gene. The chain combines TRBV19 with TRBJ1-6; 8 nucleotides match TRBD1. The CDR3 extends over 18 amino acids. CDR1 and CDR2 (germline): LNHDA, SQIVND (reference sequence). V trimming: 3 bases; J trimming: 0 bases; junction bases outside the gene matches: 7. CDR3 amino acids: CASSISGQAFSYNSPLHF. The part of the CDR3 DNA that was read is TGTGCCAGTAGTATTTCGGGACAGGCCTTCTCCTATAATTCACCC.

Worth noting for this clone: The read finishes 3 residues shy of the CDR3 end, and the germline J gene is used to complete it. The rearrangement joins TRBV14 to TRBJ1-2; tentative D call: TRBD1 (5 bases). CDR3 length equals 16 residues. The V and J ends lost 4 bases and 6 bases respectively, with 21 bases between them. CDR1 and CDR2 from the germline V gene are SGHDN and FVKESK. Incomplete CDR3 DNA: TGTGCCAGCAGCCCGCAACCCCCAGTCCCAGGGCATGGC. Residues: CASSPQPPVPGHG. The full CDR3 reads CASSPQPPVPGHGYTF.

Concerning this clone itself: The read is 3 residues too short to cover the CDR3 end, so that end is filled in from the germline J gene. The gene calls are TRBV5-1 and TRBJ2-7, with D perhaps matching TRBD1 (6 bases). This CDR3 is 16 amino acids long. Trimming removed 4 bases at V and 0 bases at J, with 17 bases between. Per the germline V gene, CDR1 is SGHRS and CDR2 is YFSETQ. CDR3 in amino acids: CASSLRTGFSSYEQYF. The sequenced part of the CDR3 DNA is TGCGCCAGCAGCCTCCGAACAGGGTTCAGCTCCTACGAG.

Note on this clone: The read comes to an end 3 residues before the CDR3 does, leaving the germline J gene to fill in the end. The chain uses TRBV7-2 and TRBJ2-2, with TRBD2 matching 9 bases. Germline trimming cut 1 base from V and 4 bases from J; bases unmatched to any gene: 1. The CDR3 is made up of 15 amino acids. Germline CDR1 and CDR2: SGHTA and FQGNSA. CDR3 bases read: TGTGCCAGCAGCTTAGTTAGCGGGGGCACCGGGGAG. Residues: CASSLVSGGTGE. The whole CDR3 sequence reads CASSLVSGGTGELFF.

Notes on this clone: Read data end 3 residues before the CDR3 end; the end is taken from the germline J gene. The J gene is TRBJ1-2, the V gene TRBV7-2; D is ambiguous. Germline assignment: CDR1 SGHTA and CDR2 FQGNSA. V lost 5 bases to trimming and J lost 6 bases, with 13 bases between them. This CDR3 contains 13 residues. CDR3 sequence reads: CASSHYLTNGYTF. The DNA read from the CDR3 is TGTGCCAGCAGCCACTACCTCACAAATGGC.

CDR3: CASSPRLAGDRETQYF. Partial CDR3 DNA: TGTGCCAGCTCACCAAGACTAGCGGGAGATAGAGAGACG. The chain recombines TRBV18 with TRBJ2-3, with TRBD2 identical over 12 bases. The read terminates 3 residues ahead of where the CDR3 ends, so the germline J gene completes it. CDR1 is KGHSH, CDR2 LQKENI, per germline. CDR3 length: 16 amino acids.

About this clone: With the read ending 3 residues before the CDR3 end, the germline J gene is used to fill in that end. The chain is built from TRBV7-9 and TRBJ1-1, with 9 bases that match TRBD1. The trim removed 4 bases at V and 1 base at J, leaving 4 bases unmatched. This CDR3 has 15 amino acids. Germline V gene lookup returns CDR1 SEHNR and CDR2 FQNEAQ (reference sequence). This CDR3 reads CASSSRDRANTEAFF. Incomplete CDR3 DNA: TGTGCCAGCAGCTCACGGGACAGGGCGAACACTGAA.

On this clone: Coverage ceases 3 residues before the CDR3 finishes, and the germline J gene fills in the end. V gene TRBV20-1 combines with J gene TRBJ1-1; maybe TRBD1 (6 bases). CDR3 length: 13 amino acids. Per germline, CDR1 DFQATT and CDR2 SNEGSKA (reference sequence). Trimming stripped 6 bases from V and 4 bases from J, with 15 bases between. The covered CDR3 bases are TGCAGTGCCACACAAGGGGGAGCCACTGAA. It specifies CSATQGGATE. The CDR3 as a whole reads CSATQGGATEAFF.